This T cell receptor (beta chain) appears in the sequencing data of a study of spatial heterogeneity in lung cancer. Study information: Each time, sequencing found more beta-chain sequences than alpha-chain sequences. Correlation of TCR transcript counts in tumor regions with a T cell module score from matched bulk RNA-seq was strong.

Findings and limits, study-wide: Tumoral mutation counts were tracked by counts of expanded intratumoral alpha and beta TCRs.

Time point: sample taken at primary tumor resection. Samples were donated by 72 untreated early-stage non-small cell lung cancer patients. Unsorted whole RNA from tumor, nontumor lung or frozen PBMC underwent sequencing. On this clonotype itself: What it binds is not known.

Looked up from germline, CDR1 is SNHLY and CDR2 is FYNNEI. This CDR3 has 13 residues. Trimming took 4 bases from V and 3 from J, leaving 10 bases between them. TCRdb analysed the 5' RACE reads with MiXCR anew, one entry per CDR3 protein. The sample comprises 23,000 or so distinct CDR3 sequences, roughly 6.7% of which are singletons, and around a tenth rests with the top ten. V gene TRBV2 combines with J gene TRBJ2-7, with D unresolved. This sample comprised lung tumor tissue, obtained at surgery. The sequence was obtained from a male donor with early-stage non-small cell lung cancer. The CDR3 region has the DNA TGTGCCAGCAGTGCAACGGCGTACTACGAGCAGTACTTC. Protein product: CASSATAYYEQYF.